A selection of T cell receptor beta chains follows, all from one sample in a study of blood T cell repertoires in COVID-19. TCRdb keeps only in-frame clones here, not all; method: immunoSEQ multiplex PCR. The sample holds some 130,000 clones; just over 85% are singletons and the top ten take roughly 4.3%. The specimen sequenced was PBMCs or T cells enriched from blood (not recorded which). Receptors were obtained from a man over 45 who had recovered from COVID-19. Each CDR3 is given with its conserved first and last residue. D genes are given only for firm matches. Clone size, where shown, is once, few, many, or a class for clones that have expanded.

D gene	V gene	J gene	clone size	CDR3 protein	CDR3 DNA
NA	TRBV24-1	TRBJ2-3	few	CATSDSRVIADTQYF	TGTGCCACCAGTGATTCCAGGGTCATTGCGGATACGCAGTATTTT
TRBD2	TRBV2	TRBJ2-3	NA	CASSQLASSTDTQYF	TGTGCCAGCAGCCAACTAGCGTCTAGCACAGATACGCAGTATTTT
NA	TRBV4-3	TRBJ1-6	NA	CASSQDLTGRVPLHF	TGCGCCAGCAGCCAAGATCTGACAGGTCGCGTCCCCCTCCACTTT
NA	TRBV24-1	TRBJ2-7	NA	CATSPSGIGNYEQYF	TGTGCCACCAGTCCGTCTGGTATTGGCAACTACGAGCAGTACTTC
TRBD1	TRBV28	TRBJ1-1	NA	CASSTTTGLNTEAFF	TGTGCCAGCAGTACCACGACAGGGCTGAACACTGAAGCTTTCTTT
NA	TRBV24-1	TRBJ1-2	few	CATGDGTSNTF	TGTGCCACCGGCGATGGGACTTCCAACACCTTC
TRBD1	TRBV27	TRBJ1-3	NA	CASRGQGSGGNTIYF	TGTGCCAGCAGAGGACAGGGTTCTGGCGGAAACACCATATATTTT
TRBD2	TRBV3-1/TRBV3-2	TRBJ2-3	NA	CASSQDRRFGDYTDTQYF	TGTGCCAGCAGCCAAGATCGCAGATTTGGGGACTATACAGATACGCAGTATTTT
NA	TRBV18	TRBJ2-2	NA	CASSPLGTSLGRITGELFF	TGTGCCAGCTCACCACTAGGGACATCCCTGGGAAGGATTACCGGGGAGCTGTTTTTT
TRBD2	TRBV7-2	TRBJ2-1	NA	CASSLEGASGSSYNEQFF	TGTGCCAGCAGCTTAGAGGGTGCTAGCGGGAGCTCCTACAATGAGCAGTTCTTC
TRBD2	TRBV5-1	TRBJ2-7	NA	CASSLSLAGSYEQYF	TGCGCCAGCAGCTTGAGTCTAGCGGGATCCTACGAGCAGTACTTC
NA	TRBV19	TRBJ2-7	NA	CASSIGRGTYEQYF	TGTGCCAGTAGTATAGGGCGCGGAACCTACGAGCAGTACTTC
TRBD1	TRBV7-2	TRBJ1-3	NA	CASSPPGTGGNTIYF	TGTGCCAGCAGCCCACCAGGGACAGGGGGAAACACCATATATTTT
TRBD1	TRBV7-4	TRBJ2-4	few	CASSSPDRGQKNIAKNIQYF	TGTGCCAGCAGCTCACCGGACAGGGGCCAAAAAAACATAGCCAAAAACATTCAGTACTTC
NA	TRBV25-1	TRBJ1-2	once	CASSDFQGWDYGYTF	TGTGCCAGCAGTGATTTTCAGGGGTGGGACTATGGCTACACCTTC
NA	TRBV9	TRBJ1-3	NA	CASSYRAGNTIYF	TGTGCCAGCAGTTACAGGGCTGGAAACACCATATATTTT
TRBD1	TRBV19	TRBJ1-4	NA	CASSPTGQGFEKLFF	TGTGCCAGTAGTCCTACGGGACAGGGGTTTGAAAAACTGTTTTTT
TRBD2	TRBV4-3	TRBJ2-7	once	CASSHLAGGPSEQYF	TGCGCCAGCAGCCATTTAGCGGGAGGGCCTTCCGAGCAGTACTTC
NA	TRBV5-3	TRBJ1-2	once	CARSPHQDGTGGYTF	TGTGCCAGAAGCCCGCACCAGGACGGAACAGGCGGCTACACCTTC
TRBD2	TRBV10-3	TRBJ2-3	NA	CAIRPGLAGGLSTDTQYF	TGTGCCATCAGACCTGGACTAGCGGGAGGGTTGAGCACAGATACGCAGTATTTT
NA	TRBV3-1/TRBV3-2	TRBJ2-3	NA	CASSLTGTSTDTQYF	TGTGCCAGCAGTCTAACCGGGACAAGCACAGATACGCAGTATTTT
TRBD1	TRBV7-9	TRBJ1-1	NA	CASRPTGRNTEAFF	TGTGCCAGCAGACCGACAGGGAGGAACACTGAAGCTTTCTTT
NA	TRBV18	TRBJ2-1	NA	CASSPRGGGGEQFF	TGTGCCAGCTCACCACGCGGGGGCGGGGGTGAGCAGTTCTTC
TRBD2	TRBV7-2	TRBJ2-5	NA	CASSYNSGGQETQYF	TGTGCCAGCAGTTATAATTCGGGGGGCCAAGAGACCCAGTACTTC
NA	TRBV15	TRBJ2-3	NA	CATSRERGTADTQYF	TGTGCCACCAGCAGAGAACGGGGTACCGCAGATACGCAGTATTTT
TRBD2	TRBV24-1	TRBJ2-1	NA	CATSSSGRAYNEQFF	TGTGCCACCAGTTCTAGCGGGAGGGCCTACAATGAGCAGTTCTTC
NA	TRBV28	TRBJ1-3	NA	CASSSPDSGNTIYF	TGTGCCAGCAGTTCCCCAGACTCTGGAAACACCATATATTTT
NA	TRBV5-6	TRBJ2-5	NA	CASSLIGEPQETQYF	TGTGCCAGCAGCTTGATCGGGGAACCCCAAGAGACCCAGTACTTC
TRBD1	TRBV5-1	TRBJ2-3	NA	CASSSVDRSTDTQYF	TGCGCCAGCAGCTCCGTGGACAGGAGCACAGATACGCAGTATTTT
NA	TRBV4-2	TRBJ2-2	once	CASSQGQAAGELFF	TGTGCCAGCAGCCAAGGGCAGGCTGCCGGGGAGCTGTTTTTT
NA	TRBV6-2/TRBV6-3	TRBJ2-1	NA	CASSPLSGGSYNEQFF	TGTGCCAGCAGCCCTCTTAGCGGAGGCTCCTACAATGAGCAGTTCTTC
TRBD1	TRBV18	TRBJ1-2	NA	CASSPQQGQGYGYTF	TGTGCCAGCTCACCTCAGCAAGGACAGGGCTATGGCTACACCTTC
TRBD1	TRBV28	TRBJ1-4	NA	CASSLPGTGRGNEKLFF	TGTGCCAGCAGTTTACCTGGGACAGGGAGGGGGAATGAAAAACTGTTTTTT
NA	TRBV5-4	TRBJ2-7	once	CASSSGSGQNYEQYF	TGTGCCAGCAGCTCAGGTTCTGGGCAAAACTACGAGCAGTACTTC